The rows below give T cell receptor beta chains drawn from one sample of a study of OX40 agonist ivuxolimab in advanced cancers. The protocol was immunoSEQ multiplex PCR, while the TCRdb copy is restricted to in-frame clones and leaves out a portion. The top ten hold about 2.7% of the sample, which has approximately 58,000 clones, 86% seen once. The sample in question was CD4+ or CD8+ T cells sorted from blood, obtained in a trial of the OX40 agonist ivuxolimab. These receptors were obtained from an adult with an advanced solid tumor such as melanoma, head and neck, liver or kidney cancer. CDR3s include the opening cysteine and the closing phenylalanine or tryptophan. The D gene is left open where the match is weak. Rows give clone size only sometimes, using once, few, many, or a class for an expanded clone.

NA	NA	15	TRBJ2-3	TRBV7-9	CASSLSQQRTDTQYF	TGTGCCAGCAGCTTATCACAGCAACGCACAGATACGCAGTATTTT
NA	NA	15	TRBJ1-3	TRBV13	CASSLGISSGNTIYF	TGTGCCAGCAGCTTAGGCATTTCCTCTGGAAACACCATATATTTT
once	NA	15	TRBJ1-3	TRBV7-3	CASSLTGLGGNTIYF	TGTGCCAGCAGCTTAACAGGGCTAGGAGGAAACACCATATATTTT
NA	NA	16	TRBJ1-5	TRBV19	CASSRDPTGSNQPQHF	TGTGCCAGTAGTAGGGACCCCACGGGCAGCAATCAGCCCCAGCATTTT
NA	TRBD1	14	TRBJ2-5	TRBV7-9	CASSLTGGAETQYF	TGTGCCAGCAGCTTAACAGGGGGCGCAGAGACCCAGTACTTC
NA	NA	15	TRBJ2-1	TRBV5-1	CASSLDVGSYNEQFF	TGCGCCAGCAGCCTGGACGTAGGAAGCTACAATGAGCAGTTCTTC
NA	TRBD2	14	TRBJ2-7	TRBV7-2	CASTGTSGTYEQYF	TGTGCCAGCACAGGGACTAGCGGCACCTACGAGCAGTACTTC
NA	NA	16	TRBJ2-5	TRBV19	CASSPQGGVGQETQYF	TGTGCCAGTAGCCCACAGGGAGGGGTTGGCCAAGAGACCCAGTACTTC
NA	NA	12	TRBJ1-4	TRBV19	CASSMVREKLFF	TGTGCCAGTAGTATGGTCAGAGAAAAACTGTTTTTT
NA	NA	13	TRBJ2-7	TRBV29-1	CSAWTAVGSEQYF	TGCAGCGCCTGGACAGCGGTCGGGTCCGAGCAGTACTTC
NA	TRBD2	16	TRBJ2-3	TRBV9	CASSVASGGVRDTQYF	TGTGCCAGCAGCGTAGCTAGCGGGGGGGTCAGGGATACGCAGTATTTT
NA	NA	14	TRBJ1-1	TRBV18	CASSPQRMNTEAFF	TGTGCCAGCTCACCACAACGGATGAACACTGAAGCTTTCTTT
NA	NA	15	TRBJ2-7	TRBV7-8	CASSFGVFSSYEQYF	TGTGCCAGCAGCTTTGGGGTATTTAGCTCCTACGAGCAGTACTTC
NA	NA	15	TRBJ2-7	TRBV5-6	CASSLGGLLHYEQYF	TGTGCCAGCAGCTTAGGGGGTCTGCTCCACTACGAGCAGTACTTC
NA	TRBD1	15	TRBJ1-3	TRBV25-1	CASSEAGGYGNTIYF	TGTGCCAGCAGTGAAGCAGGGGGCTATGGAAACACCATATATTTT
NA	NA	18	TRBJ2-1	TRBV11-2	CASSLRDKGLSSYNEQFF	TGTGCCAGCAGCCTCCGGGACAAGGGGCTTAGCTCCTACAATGAGCAGTTCTTC
NA	TRBD1	16	TRBJ1-5	TRBV5-1	CASSPFPGQSSQPQHF	TGCGCCAGCAGCCCCTTCCCGGGACAGAGTAGTCAGCCCCAGCATTTT
few	NA	14	TRBJ2-1	TRBV7-9	CASSPGPGYNEQFF	TGTGCCAGCAGCCCGGGGCCGGGGTACAATGAGCAGTTCTTC
NA	TRBD2	15	TRBJ2-5	TRBV19	CASRTLADSQETQYF	TGTGCCAGTAGGACACTAGCGGACTCTCAAGAGACCCAGTACTTC
NA	TRBD1	15	TRBJ2-1	TRBV6-6	CASGQGSLGGNEQFF	TGTGCCAGTGGACAGGGCTCCCTTGGCGGCAATGAGCAGTTCTTC
few	NA	13	TRBJ2-2	TRBV9	CASSVEVGVELFF	TGTGCCAGCAGCGTAGAGGTGGGGGTGGAGCTGTTTTTT
once	NA	14	TRBJ2-3	TRBV19	CASSQSRGQGTQYF	TGTGCCAGCTCCCAATCCAGGGGTCAGGGTACGCAGTATTTT
NA	NA	15	TRBJ1-2	TRBV5-1	CASSSQQGSLYGYTF	TGCGCCAGCAGCTCGCAGCAGGGGTCACTCTATGGCTACACCTTC
NA	TRBD1	14	TRBJ1-2	TRBV6-6	CASSRDRTGYGYTF	TGTGCCAGCAGTAGGGACAGGACAGGCTATGGCTACACCTTC
NA	NA	15	TRBJ1-5	TRBV6-1	CASSDGFSGNQPQHF	TGTGCCAGCAGTGACGGGTTTTCGGGCAATCAGCCCCAGCATTTT
once	NA	14	TRBJ1-2	TRBV7-8	CASSPPGGIYGYTF	TGTGCCAGCAGCCCACCTGGCGGTATCTATGGCTACACCTTC
NA	NA	13	TRBJ1-1	TRBV9	CASSEGPYTEAFF	TGTGCCAGCAGCGAGGGACCCTACACTGAAGCTTTCTTT
NA	TRBD2	15	TRBJ2-3	TRBV9	CASSLAGGISDTQYF	TGTGCCAGCAGCTTAGCGGGGGGGATTTCAGATACGCAGTATTTT
NA	NA	14	TRBJ2-5	TRBV30	CAWALGGSEETQYF	TGTGCCTGGGCCCTGGGGGGATCTGAAGAGACCCAGTACTTC
NA	NA	13	TRBJ1-4	TRBV29-1	CSVTGGGSEKLFF	TGCAGCGTTACGGGGGGCGGGAGTGAAAAACTGTTTTTT
NA	NA	15	TRBJ2-7	TRBV5-4	CASSQEEGPFYEQYF	TGTGCCAGCAGCCAAGAGGAGGGGCCATTCTACGAGCAGTACTTC
NA	NA	13	TRBJ2-7	TRBV19	CASSTPPEYEQYF	TGTGCCAGTAGCACCCCGCCAGAGTACGAGCAGTACTTC
NA	TRBD1	15	TRBJ1-1	TRBV11-1	CASSFLGQGHTEAFF	TGTGCCAGCAGCTTTCTCGGACAGGGACACACTGAAGCTTTCTTT
NA	NA	18	TRBJ1-3	TRBV4-2	CASSQDGSGPLSGNTIYF	TGTGCCAGCAGCCAAGATGGGTCAGGGCCCCTCTCTGGAAACACCATATATTTT
once	NA	19	TRBJ1-5	TRBV12-1	CATFPRKDFSDMTNQPQHF	TGTGCCACCTTTCCGCGCAAGGATTTCTCTGACATGACCAATCAGCCCCAGCATTTT
NA	TRBD2	15	TRBJ2-2	TRBV29-1	CSVEGTSGDTGELFF	TGCAGCGTTGAGGGGACTAGCGGGGACACCGGGGAGCTGTTTTTT
NA	NA	11	TRBJ1-1	TRBV29-1	CSVVGSLEAFF	TGCAGCGTTGTCGGCAGCCTTGAAGCTTTCTTT
NA	NA	15	TRBJ1-4	TRBV7-2	CASSSRQDFNEKLFF	TGTGCCAGCAGCTCCAGACAGGACTTCAATGAAAAACTGTTTTTT
NA	TRBD1	14	TRBJ1-4	TRBV27	CASSKGQGREKLFF	TGTGCCAGCAGTAAGGGACAGGGGCGTGAAAAACTGTTTTTT